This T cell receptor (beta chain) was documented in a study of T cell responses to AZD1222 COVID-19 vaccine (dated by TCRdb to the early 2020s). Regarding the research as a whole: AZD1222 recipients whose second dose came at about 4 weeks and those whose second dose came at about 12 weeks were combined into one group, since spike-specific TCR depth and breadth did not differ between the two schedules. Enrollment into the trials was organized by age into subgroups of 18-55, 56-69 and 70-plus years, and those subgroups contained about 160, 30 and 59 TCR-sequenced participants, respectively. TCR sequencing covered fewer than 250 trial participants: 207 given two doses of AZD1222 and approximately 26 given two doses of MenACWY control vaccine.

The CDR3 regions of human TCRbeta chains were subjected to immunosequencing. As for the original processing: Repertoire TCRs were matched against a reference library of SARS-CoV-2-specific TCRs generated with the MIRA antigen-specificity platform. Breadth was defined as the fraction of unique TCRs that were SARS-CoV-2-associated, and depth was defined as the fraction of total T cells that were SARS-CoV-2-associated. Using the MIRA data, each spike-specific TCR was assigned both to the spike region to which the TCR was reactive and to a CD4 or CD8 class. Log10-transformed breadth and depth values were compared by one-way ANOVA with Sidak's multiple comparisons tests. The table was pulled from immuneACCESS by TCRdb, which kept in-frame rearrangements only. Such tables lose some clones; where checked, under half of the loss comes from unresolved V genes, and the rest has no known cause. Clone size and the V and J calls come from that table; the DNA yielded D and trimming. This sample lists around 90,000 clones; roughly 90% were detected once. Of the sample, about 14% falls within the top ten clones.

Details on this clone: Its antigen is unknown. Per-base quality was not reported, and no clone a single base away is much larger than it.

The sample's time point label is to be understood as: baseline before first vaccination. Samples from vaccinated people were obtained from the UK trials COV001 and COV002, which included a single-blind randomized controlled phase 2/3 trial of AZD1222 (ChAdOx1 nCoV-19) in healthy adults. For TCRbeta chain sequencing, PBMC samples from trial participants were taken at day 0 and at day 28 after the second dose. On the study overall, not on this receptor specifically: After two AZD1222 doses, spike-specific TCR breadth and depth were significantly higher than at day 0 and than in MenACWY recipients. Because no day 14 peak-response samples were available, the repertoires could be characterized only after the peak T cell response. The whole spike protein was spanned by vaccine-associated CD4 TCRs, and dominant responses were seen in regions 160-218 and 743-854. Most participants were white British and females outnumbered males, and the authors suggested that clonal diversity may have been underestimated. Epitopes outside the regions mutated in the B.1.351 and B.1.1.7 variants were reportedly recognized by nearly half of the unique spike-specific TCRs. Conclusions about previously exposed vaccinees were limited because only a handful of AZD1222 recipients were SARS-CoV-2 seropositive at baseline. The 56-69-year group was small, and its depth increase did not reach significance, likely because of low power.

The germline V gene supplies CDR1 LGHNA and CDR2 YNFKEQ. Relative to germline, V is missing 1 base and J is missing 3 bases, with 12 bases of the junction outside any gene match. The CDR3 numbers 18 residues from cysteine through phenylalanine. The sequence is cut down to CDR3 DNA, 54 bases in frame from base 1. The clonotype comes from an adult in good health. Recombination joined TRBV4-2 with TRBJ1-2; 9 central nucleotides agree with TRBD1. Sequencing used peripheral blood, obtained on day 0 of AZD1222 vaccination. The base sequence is TGTGCCAGCAGCCAAGGCGGGACAGGGACTTTGTGGGACTATGGCTACACCTTC. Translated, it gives CASSQGGTGTLWDYGYTF.